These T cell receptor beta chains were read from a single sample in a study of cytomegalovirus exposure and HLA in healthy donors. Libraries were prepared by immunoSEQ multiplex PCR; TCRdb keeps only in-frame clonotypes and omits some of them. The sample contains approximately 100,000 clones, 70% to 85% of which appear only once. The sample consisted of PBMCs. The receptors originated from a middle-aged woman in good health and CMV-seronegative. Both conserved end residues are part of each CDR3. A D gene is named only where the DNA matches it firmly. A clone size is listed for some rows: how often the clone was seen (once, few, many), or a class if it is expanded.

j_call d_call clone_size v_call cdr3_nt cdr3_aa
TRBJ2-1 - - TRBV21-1 TGTGCCAGCAGCAAAAAACGACCGGGACAAAGCTACAATGAGCAGTTCTTC CASSKKRPGQSYNEQFF
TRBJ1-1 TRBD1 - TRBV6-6 TGTGCCAGCAGTTACAGGACAGGGAGGACTGAAGCTTTCTTT CASSYRTGRTEAFF
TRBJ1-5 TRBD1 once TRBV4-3 TGCGCCAGCAGCCAAGGGACAGGGGGCGGGAATCAGCCCCAGCATTTT CASSQGTGGGNQPQHF
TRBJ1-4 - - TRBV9 TGTGCCAGCAGCCCACGGGGGAGGCCTAATGAAAAACTGTTTTTT CASSPRGRPNEKLFF
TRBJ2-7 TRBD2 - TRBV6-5 TGTGCCAGCAGTTACATTAGCGGGGGGGCGGCCGAGCAGTACTTC CASSYISGGAAEQYF
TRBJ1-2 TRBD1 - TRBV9 TGTGCCAGCAGCGTGACAGGGAACTATGGCTACACCTTC CASSVTGNYGYTF
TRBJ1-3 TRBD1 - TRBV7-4 TGTGCCAGCAGCTTAGGTGGCTACGCCGGGACAGCGGTAAACACCATATATTTT CASSLGGYAGTAVNTIYF
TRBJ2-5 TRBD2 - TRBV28 TGTGCCAGCAGTTTAGGAGTTCATACTAGCGGGGGGGCGGAGACCCAGTACTTC CASSLGVHTSGGAETQYF
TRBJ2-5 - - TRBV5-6 TGTGCCAGCAGCCTGGTCCCGGGGGAGACCCAGTACTTC CASSLVPGETQYF
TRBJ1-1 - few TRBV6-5 TGTGCCAGCACTCAGACGGGAATGCGCACTGAAGCTTTCTTT CASTQTGMRTEAFF
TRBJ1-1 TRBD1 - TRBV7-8 TGTGCCAGCAGCCTGGACAGGTTGGGCACTGAAGCTTTCTTT CASSLDRLGTEAFF
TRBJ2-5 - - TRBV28 TGTGCCAGCAGTTTACGGGGGGCGAGCGAGACCCAGTACTTC CASSLRGASETQYF
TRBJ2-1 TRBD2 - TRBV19 TGTGCCAGTAGTATCCTAGCGGACACCTACAATGAGCAGTTCTTC CASSILADTYNEQFF
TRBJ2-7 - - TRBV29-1 TGCAGCGTTGGAACCGGTGCCTACGAGCAGTACTTC CSVGTGAYEQYF
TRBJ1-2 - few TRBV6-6 TGTGCCAGCAGTTACTCCGTGACTTTC CASSYSVTF
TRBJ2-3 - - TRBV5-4 TGTGCCAGCAGACCCGGGTCGATCACCCTCACAGATACGCAGTATTTT CASRPGSITLTDTQYF
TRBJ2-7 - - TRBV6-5 TGTGCCAGCTCTGAAGGACAGATCTACGAGCAGTACTTC CASSEGQIYEQYF
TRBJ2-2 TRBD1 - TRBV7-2 TGTGCCAGCAGCTGGGACAGGGGGGCGGCCGGGGAGCTGTTTTTT CASSWDRGAAGELFF
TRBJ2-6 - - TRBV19 TGTGCCAGTAGTGTCGGGGGTATCGCGGGGGCCAACGTCCTGACTTTC CASSVGGIAGANVLTF
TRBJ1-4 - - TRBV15 TGTGCCTCGGCGGGGGGGATTAATGAAAAACTGTTTTTT CASAGGINEKLFF
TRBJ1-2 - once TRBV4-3 TGCGCCAGCAGCCAAACTCGGTTGATTTTCTATGGCTACACCTTC CASSQTRLIFYGYTF
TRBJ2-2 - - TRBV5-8 TGTGCCAGCAGCTTGGTCACCATAGACACCGGGGAGCTGTTTTTT CASSLVTIDTGELFF